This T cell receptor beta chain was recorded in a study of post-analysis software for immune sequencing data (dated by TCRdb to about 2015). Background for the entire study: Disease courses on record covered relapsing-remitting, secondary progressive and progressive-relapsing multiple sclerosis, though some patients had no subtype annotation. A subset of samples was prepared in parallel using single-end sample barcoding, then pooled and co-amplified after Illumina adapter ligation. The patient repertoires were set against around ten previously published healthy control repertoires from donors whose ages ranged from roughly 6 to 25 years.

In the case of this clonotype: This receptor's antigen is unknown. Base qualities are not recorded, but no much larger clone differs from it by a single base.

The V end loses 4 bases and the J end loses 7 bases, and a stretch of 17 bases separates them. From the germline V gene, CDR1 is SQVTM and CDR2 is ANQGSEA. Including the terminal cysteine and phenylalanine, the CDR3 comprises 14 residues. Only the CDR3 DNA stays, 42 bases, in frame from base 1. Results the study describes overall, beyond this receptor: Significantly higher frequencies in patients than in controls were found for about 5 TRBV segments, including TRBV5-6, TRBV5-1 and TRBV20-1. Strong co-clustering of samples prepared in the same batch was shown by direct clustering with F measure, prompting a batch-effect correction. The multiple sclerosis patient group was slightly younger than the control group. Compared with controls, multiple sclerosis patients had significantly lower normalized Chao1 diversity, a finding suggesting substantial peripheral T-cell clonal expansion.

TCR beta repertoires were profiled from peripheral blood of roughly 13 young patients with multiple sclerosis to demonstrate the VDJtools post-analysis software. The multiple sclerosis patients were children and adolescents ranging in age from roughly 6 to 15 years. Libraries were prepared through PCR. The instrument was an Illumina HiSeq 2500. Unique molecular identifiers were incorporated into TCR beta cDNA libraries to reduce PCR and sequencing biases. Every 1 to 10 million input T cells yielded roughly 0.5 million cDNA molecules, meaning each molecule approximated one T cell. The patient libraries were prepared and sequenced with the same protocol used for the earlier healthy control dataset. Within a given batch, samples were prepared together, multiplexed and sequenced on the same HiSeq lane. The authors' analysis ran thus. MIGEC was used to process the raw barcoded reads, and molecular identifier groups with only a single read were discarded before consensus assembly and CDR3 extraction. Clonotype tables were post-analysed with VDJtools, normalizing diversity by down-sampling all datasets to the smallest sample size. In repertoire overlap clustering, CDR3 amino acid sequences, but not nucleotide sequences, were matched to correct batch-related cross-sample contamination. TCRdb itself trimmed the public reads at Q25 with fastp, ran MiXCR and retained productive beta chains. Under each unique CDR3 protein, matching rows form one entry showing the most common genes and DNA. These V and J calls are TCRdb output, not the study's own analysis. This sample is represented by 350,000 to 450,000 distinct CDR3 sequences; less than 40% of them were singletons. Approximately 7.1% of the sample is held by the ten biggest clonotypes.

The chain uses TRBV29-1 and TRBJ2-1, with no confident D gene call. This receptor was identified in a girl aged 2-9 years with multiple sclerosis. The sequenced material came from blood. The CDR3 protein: CSVGGAVRFNEQFF. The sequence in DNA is TGCAGCGTTGGAGGAGCTGTTAGGTTTAATGAGCAGTTCTTC.